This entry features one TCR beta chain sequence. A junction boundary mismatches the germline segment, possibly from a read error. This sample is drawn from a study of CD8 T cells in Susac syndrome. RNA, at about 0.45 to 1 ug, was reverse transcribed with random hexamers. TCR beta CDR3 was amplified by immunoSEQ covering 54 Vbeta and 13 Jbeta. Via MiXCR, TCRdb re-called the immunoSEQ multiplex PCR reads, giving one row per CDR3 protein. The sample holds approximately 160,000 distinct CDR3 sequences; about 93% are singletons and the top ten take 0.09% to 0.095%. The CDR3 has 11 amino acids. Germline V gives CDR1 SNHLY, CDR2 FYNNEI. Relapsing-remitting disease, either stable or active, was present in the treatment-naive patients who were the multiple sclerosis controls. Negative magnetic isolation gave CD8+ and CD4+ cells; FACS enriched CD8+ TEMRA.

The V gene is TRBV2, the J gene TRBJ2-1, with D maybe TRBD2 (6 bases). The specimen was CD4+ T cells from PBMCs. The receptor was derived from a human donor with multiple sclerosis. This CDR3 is CASSGGTERFF. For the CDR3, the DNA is TGTGCCAGCAGTGGGGGGACTGAGCGGTTCTTC. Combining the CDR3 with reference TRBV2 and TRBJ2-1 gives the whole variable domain EPEVTQTPSHQVTQMGQEVILRCVPISNHLYFYWYRQILGQKVEFLVSFYNNEISEKSEIFDDQFSVERPDGSNFTLKIRSTKLEDSAMYFCASSGGTERFFGPGTRLTVL.